Following are 15 T cell receptor beta chains from one sample sequenced in a study of cytomegalovirus exposure and HLA in healthy donors. PCR was performed using 60 Vbeta and 13 Jbeta primers. Only in-frame clones appear in the TCRdb table, and some are missing; sequencing was by immunoSEQ multiplex PCR. Among about 150,000 clones listed, around three quarters were seen once. The sequencing input was PBMCs. These TCRs come from an older woman in good health and CMV-seropositive.

The rearrangement uses TRBV19 and TRBJ2-3; D is uncertain. This CDR3 region has 14 residues. Trimming removed 6 bases from V and 4 bases from J, with 14 bases in between. CDR1 LNHDA and CDR2 SQIVND come from the germline V gene (reference sequence). The CDR3 here is CASSPTAPADTQYF. Written as DNA, the CDR3 is TGTGCCAGTAGCCCCACAGCCCCAGCAGATACGCAGTATTTT.

J is TRBJ2-1 and V is TRBV9; 9 bases match TRBD2. This CDR3 region has 14 residues. V trimming: 3 bases; J trimming: 8 bases; junction bases outside the gene matches: 6. Germline V gives CDR1 SGDLS, CDR2 YYNGEE. Here the CDR3 reads CASSGISGSYEQFF. The CDR3 nucleotides read TGTGCCAGCAGCGGGATTAGCGGGAGCTATGAGCAGTTCTTC. The variable domain in full, with the rest retrieved from reference TRBV9 and TRBJ2-1, is DSGVTQTPKHLITATGQRVTLRCSPRSGDLSVYWYQQSLDQGLQFLIQYYNGEERAKGNILERFSAQQFPDLHSELNLSSLELGDSALYFCASSGISGSYEQFFGPGTRLTVL.

The CDR3 nucleotides are TGTGCCAGCAGCGTACAGGCTTCTGGGGCCAACGTCCTGACTTTC. Amino acid sequence: CASSVQASGANVLTF. The V and J genes are TRBV6-4 and TRBJ2-6; possible D gene TRBD1, 5 bases. The CDR3 loop spans 15 amino acids. CDR1 is MRHNA and CDR2 is SNTAGT in the germline V gene. Trimming left V 6 bases short and J 1 base short, with 10 bases between.

The rearrangement joins TRBV20-1 to TRBJ2-3, with D unresolved. The CDR3 is 10 residues long. V lost 6 bases, J lost 6 bases, and 7 bases lay in between. Germline CDR1 DFQATT, CDR2 SNEGSKA (reference sequence). The CDR3 here is CSARRDTQYF. In DNA, the CDR3 is TGCAGTGCCCGGCGGGATACGCAGTATTTT.

V and J are TRBV6-1 and TRBJ2-7, with D maybe TRBD1 (5 bases). The germline CDR1 and CDR2 sequences are MNHNS and SASEGT. Trimming removed 7 bases at V and 3 bases at J, with 7 bases between. CDR3 length: 11 residues. CDR3 region: CASTGFYEQYF. CDR3 DNA: TGTGCCAGCACAGGGTTCTACGAGCAGTACTTC.

This clone was picked up a small number of times. This rearrangement joins TRBV6-6 to TRBJ2-1, with 12 bases matching TRBD2. The CDR3 runs to 15 residues. After removal of 6 bases from V and 3 bases from J, the junction contained 3 bases not matched to a gene. Germline values: CDR1 MNHNY, CDR2 SVGAGI (reference sequence). CDR3 amino acids: CASRELAGGYNEQFF. In nucleotides, the CDR3 is TGTGCCAGCAGAGAACTAGCGGGAGGCTACAATGAGCAGTTCTTC.

The V and J genes are TRBV2 and TRBJ2-3; a possible D gene is TRBD1 (6 bases). V lost 6 bases to trimming and J lost 3 bases, with 13 bases between them. The germline gives CDR1 SNHLY, CDR2 FYNNEI. The CDR3 loop spans 14 amino acids. Here the CDR3 DNA reads TGTGCCAGCAGGGGACAATGGAGGACAGATACGCAGTATTTT. The encoded protein is CASRGQWRTDTQYF.

The chain is built from TRBV13 and TRBJ1-3; a weak D match, TRBD1 (5 bases). Germline V gene data show CDR1 as PRHDT and CDR2 as FYEKMQ (reference sequence). This CDR3 region has 14 residues. Trimming removed 2 bases from V and 3 bases from J, with 8 bases in between. CDR3 residues: CASSLYGGGNTIYF. The DNA of the CDR3 is TGTGCCAGCAGCTTATACGGGGGTGGAAACACCATATATTTT.

There are a few counts of this clone. The chain links TRBV6-5 to TRBJ1-4; tentative D call: TRBD1 (5 bases). V was trimmed by 9 bases and J by 7 bases, leaving 15 bases between them. The CDR3 runs to 13 residues. In germline, CDR1 is MNHEY, CDR2 SVGAGI. The CDR3, as DNA: TGTGCCAGTCGCAAGATGGGGGGTGAAAAACTGTTTTTT. It translates to CASRKMGGEKLFF.

The V call is TRBV5-1, the J call TRBJ2-7; 8 bases agree with TRBD2. V was pared by 4 bases and J by 1 base, with 10 bases of the junction left unmatched. Germline CDR1 reads SGHRS; CDR2 reads YFSETQ. The CDR3 contains 16 residues. For the CDR3, the DNA is TGCGCCAGCAGCCCCCGACCAGCGGGGGAGTCCTACGAGCAGTACTTC. It specifies CASSPRPAGESYEQYF.

The rearrangement links TRBV28 to TRBJ2-5, with no clear D. The CDR3 sequence is 13 residues long. The germline CDR1 and CDR2 sequences are MDHEN and SYDVKM. V was trimmed by 3 bases and J by 0 bases, leaving 5 bases between them. The CDR3 reads CASSLGYQETQYF. The CDR3 region has the DNA TGTGCCAGCAGTTTGGGCTACCAAGAGACCCAGTACTTC.

The gene calls are TRBV5-1 and TRBJ2-1; possible D gene TRBD1, 5 bases. Germline values: CDR1 SGHRS, CDR2 YFSETQ. Between the trimmed V and J ends, which lost 0 bases and 8 bases, there was a span of 12 bases. CDR3 length: 14 residues. The CDR3 loop reads CASSLAQGGDEQFF. The CDR3 DNA reads TGCGCCAGCAGCTTGGCGCAGGGTGGGGATGAGCAGTTCTTC. Complete variable domain (other parts from reference TRBV5-1 and TRBJ2-1): KAGVTQTPRYLIKTRGQQVTLSCSPISGHRSVSWYQQTPGQGLQFLFEYFSETQRNKGNFPGRFSGRQFSNSRSEMNVSTLELGDSALYLCASSLAQGGDEQFFGPGTRLTVL.

V is TRBV21-1 and J is TRBJ2-4; the table gives TRBD1 as D, unverified against the DNA. TRBV21-1 is termed a pseudogene. The CDR3 runs 16 residues. The chain's CDR3 is CASSTPGQLAKNIQYF. CDR3 DNA sequence: TGTGCCAGCAGCACCCCGGGACAGCTAGCCAAAAACATTCAGTACTTC.

V gene TRBV6-1 combines with J gene TRBJ2-7; 10 bases are a match to TRBD2. Losses at the gene ends were 5 bases for V and 2 bases for J; bases not matched to a gene: 6. CDR3 length: 15 residues. CDR1 is MNHNS, CDR2 SASEGT, per germline. CDR3 nucleotide sequence: TGTGCCAGCAGTACTGGACTAGCGGTTCCCTACGAGCAGTACTTC. It is translated as CASSTGLAVPYEQYF.

This chain connects TRBV6-1 to TRBJ2-5, with TRBD2 as a possible D gene (5 bases). This CDR3 spans 13 amino acids. Germline V gene data show CDR1 as MNHNS and CDR2 as SASEGT. The V end was cut by 11 bases, the J end by 4 bases, with 17 bases between. The CDR3 nucleotides read TGTGCCTCCCAGAATAGAGGGATAGAGACCCAGTACTTC. This sequence encodes CASQNRGIETQYF.